The 16 T cell receptor beta chains given below trace back to one sample, sequenced in a study of T-cell reconstitution after alpha-beta-depleted transplantation in children. Unique molecular identifiers were incorporated when the TCRbeta library was constructed. TCRdb re-analysed the PCR reads in MiXCR, keeping a single row per CDR3 protein. The sample consists of about 440,000 distinct CDR3 sequences, around two fifths of them appearing once. The material sequenced was PBMCs, taken before TCRalphabeta/CD19-depleted stem cell transplant. The source is a girl aged 2 to 9 with aplastic anemia, due to receive a stem cell transplant.

Comments on this clonotype: One junction end disagrees with the germline gene, perhaps due to a read error. The rearrangement uses TRBV11-2 and TRBJ2-1; perhaps TRBD1 as D (6 bases). The CDR3 consists of 14 residues. Germline V gene data show CDR1 as SGHAT and CDR2 as FQNNGV. The CDR3 DNA reads TGTGCCAACAGCTCCGGGCAGGGGTTACGTGAGCAGTTCTTC. Protein: CANSSGQGLREQFF.

This clonotype was detected many times. The chain is built from TRBV20-1 and TRBJ2-1, with 7 positions matching TRBD2. The CDR3 is 15 residues long. Germline CDR1 is DFQATT and CDR2 is SNEGSKA (reference sequence). After removal of 5 bases from V and 0 bases from J, the junction contained 7 bases not matched to a gene. For the CDR3, the DNA is TGCAGTGCTTCTAGCGGCCCAAACTCCTACAATGAGCAGTTCTTC. It translates to CSASSGPNSYNEQFF.

This clonotype was seen repeatedly, ten times or more. The chain couples TRBV5-1 to TRBJ2-2; D is undetermined. V was clipped by 1 base and J by 0 bases, with 7 bases between them. The CDR3 is 15 residues long. Per the germline V gene, CDR1 is SGHRS and CDR2 is YFSETQ. As DNA, the CDR3 is TGCGCCAGCAGCTTGTGGGCGTCGAACACCGGGGAGCTGTTTTTT. Translated, it gives CASSLWASNTGELFF.

This clonotype appeared a single time. A much larger clone is a single base away; this may be a read error. This chain links TRBV5-1 with TRBJ2-1; D call uncertain. V was clipped by 0 bases and J by 8 bases, with 12 bases between them. The CDR3 totals 14 residues. The germline V gene has CDR1 SGHRS and CDR2 YFSETQ. In DNA, the CDR3 is TGCGCCAGCAGCTTGGCGCCCCATTTGTATGAGCAGTTCTTC. It is translated as CASSLAPHLYEQFF.

This clonotype was observed once. J is TRBJ2-7 and V is TRBV2; 9 bases fit TRBD1. CDR1 SNHLY and CDR2 FYNNEI come from the germline V gene. J gave up 3 bases and V 1 base, and 1 base lay outside the gene matches. The CDR3 length is 14 residues. The CDR3 DNA follows: TGTGCCAGCAGTGAAGTGGACAGGGGCTACGAGCAGTACTTC. Translation gives CASSEVDRGYEQYF. Using reference TRBV2 and TRBJ2-7 for the parts outside the CDR3, the full variable domain is EPEVTQTPSHQVTQMGQEVILRCVPISNHLYFYWYRQILGQKVEFLVSFYNNEISEKSEIFDDQFSVERPDGSNFTLKIRSTKLEDSAMYFCASSEVDRGYEQYFGPGTRLTVT.

The chain employs TRBV20-1 and TRBJ2-5; TRBD2 agrees at 9 bases. CDR1 and CDR2 (germline): DFQATT, SNEGSKA (reference sequence). The CDR3 has 16 amino acids. V shed 3 bases and J 2 bases; nucleotides not matched to a gene: 10. Here the CDR3 reads CSASLAGRMTQETQYF. The CDR3 DNA reads TGCAGTGCTAGCCTAGCGGGGCGAATGACGCAAGAGACCCAGTACTTC.

The chain couples TRBV7-8 to TRBJ2-7; TRBD1 aligns across 7 bases. V gave up 5 bases and J gave up 4 bases; unmatched junction bases: 17. From germline, CDR1 is SGHVS and CDR2 FQNEAQ. CDR3 length: 17 residues. This CDR3 is CASSAKGAPGQYYEQYF. The CDR3, as DNA: TGTGCCAGCAGCGCTAAGGGGGCTCCGGGACAGTATTACGAGCAGTACTTC.

This rearrangement joins TRBV5-1 to TRBJ1-1; 7 nucleotides match TRBD1. Looked up from germline, CDR1 is SGHRS and CDR2 is YFSETQ. The CDR3 length is 16 residues. Trimming removed 0 bases from V and 5 bases from J; junction bases left unmatched: 10. The CDR3: CASSLAPAGGGTEAFF. CDR3 nucleotide sequence: TGCGCCAGCAGCTTGGCCCCGGCAGGGGGAGGGACTGAAGCTTTCTTT.

The gene calls are TRBV20-1 and TRBJ2-1, with TRBD2 identical over 14 bases. Unmatched junction bases numbered 7, after V lost 6 bases and J lost 6 bases. The CDR3 runs to 15 residues. Looked up from germline, CDR1 is DFQATT and CDR2 is SNEGSKA (reference sequence). CDR3 coding DNA: TGCAGTGCCCCAGGGACTAGCGGGAGAGTCAATGAGCAGTTCTTC. Translating gives CSAPGTSGRVNEQFF.

The chain has TRBV4-1 and TRBJ2-7, with D perhaps assigned TRBD1 or TRBD2 (5 bases each). CDR1 MGHRA and CDR2 YSYEKL come from the germline V gene. CDR3 size: 16 residues. Trimming shortened V by 0 bases and J by 1 base, and 13 bases separated the two germline ends. The CDR3 DNA reads as TGCGCCAGCAGCCAAGATAGAGGGGCAGGGTCCTACGAGCAGTACTTC. Translated, it gives CASSQDRGAGSYEQYF.

The chain carries TRBV7-9 and TRBJ1-2; D is possibly TRBD1 (6 bases). From germline, CDR1 is SEHNR and CDR2 FQNEAQ (reference sequence). The CDR3 consists of 16 residues. The ends were cut back, 5 bases at V and 6 bases at J, with 22 bases in the middle. The CDR3 loop is CASSPPSEEGGDGYTF. Here the CDR3 DNA reads TGTGCCAGCAGCCCCCCCTCGGAGGAAGGGGGGGATGGCTACACCTTC. Combining the CDR3 with reference TRBV7-9 and TRBJ1-2 gives the whole variable domain DTGVSQNPRHKITKRGQNVTFRCDPISEHNRLYWYRQTLGQGPEFLTYFQNEAQLEKSRLLSDRFSAERPKGSFSTLEIQRTEQGDSAMYLCASSPPSEEGGDGYTFGSGTRLTVV.

This chain links TRBV29-1 with TRBJ1-2; the D gene is possibly TRBD1 (5 bases). The V end was cut by 5 bases, the J end by 4 bases, with 14 bases between. This CDR3 comprises 13 residues. CDR1 and CDR2 (germline): SQVTM, ANQGSEA. This chain's CDR3 is CSVQGPGSYGYTF. In DNA form, the CDR3 reads TGCAGCGTTCAGGGTCCGGGGAGCTATGGCTACACCTTC. Full variable domain (outside the CDR3, taken from reference TRBV29-1 and TRBJ1-2): SAVISQKPSRDICQRGTSLTIQCQVDSQVTMMFWYRQQPGQSLTLIATANQGSEATYESGFVIDKFPISRPNLTFSTLTVSNMSPEDSSIYLCSVQGPGSYGYTFGSGTRLTVV.

This clonotype was counted between two and nine times. CDR3 residues: CASSLGGLSNYGYTF. The CDR3, as DNA: TGTGCCAGCAGTTTGGGCGGGCTCTCTAACTATGGCTACACCTTC. The V gene is TRBV12-3 or TRBV12-4, the J gene TRBJ1-2, with D unclear. V was trimmed by 3 bases and J by 0 bases, leaving 11 bases between them. CDR3 size: 15 residues.

The rearrangement uses TRBV4-1 and TRBJ1-5, with a possible D match to TRBD1 (6 bases). The V and J ends lost 0 bases and 0 bases respectively, with 9 bases between them. Germline V gene lookup returns CDR1 MGHRA and CDR2 YSYEKL. The CDR3 runs 16 residues. Here the CDR3 DNA reads TGCGCCAGCAGCCAAGAGACAGGCAATAGCAATCAGCCCCAGCATTTT. It translates to CASSQETGNSNQPQHF.

This clonotype has a count of ten or more. This chain connects TRBV20-1 to TRBJ2-1; 14 bases are shared with TRBD2. This CDR3 contains 15 residues. V was pared by 0 bases and J by 9 bases, with 4 bases of the junction left unmatched. From germline, CDR1 is DFQATT and CDR2 SNEGSKA (reference sequence). The CDR3 sequence is CSARDGLAGGLEQFF. The CDR3 DNA is TGCAGTGCTAGAGATGGACTAGCGGGAGGACTTGAGCAGTTCTTC.

This clonotype was seen many times. The chain recombines TRBV7-3 with TRBJ2-2, with 7 bases matching TRBD1. Germline loops: CDR1 SGHTA, CDR2 FQGTGA. V was pared by 5 bases and J by 2 bases, with 8 bases of the junction left unmatched. This CDR3 is 16 amino acids long. The CDR3 coding sequence is TGTGCCAGCAGCCCCCTCGGGACAGCTAACACCGGGGAGCTGTTTTTT. Translating gives CASSPLGTANTGELFF.